This T cell receptor (beta chain) appears in the sequencing data of a study of radiotherapy plus CTLA-4 blockade in lung cancer. The overall study: Objective responses were recorded in 15% to 20% of patients, with disease control recorded in 25% to 35%. Broader study findings: The study found tumor-derived TCR clones expanded in blood after radiotherapy plus ipilimumab.

V was trimmed by 3 bases and J by 0 bases, leaving 9 bases between them. CDR1 and CDR2 from the germline V gene are SGHVS and FQNEAQ. The CDR3 is 15 residues long. Libraries were prepared by immunoSEQ multiplex PCR; TCRdb keeps only in-frame clonotypes and omits some of them. The sample has approximately 73,000 clones, around 86% seen once; the top ten hold 35% to 50%. About this clone itself: Its matching antigen is unknown.

This chain joins TRBV7-8 and TRBJ2-1; D gene uncertain. This clonotype was sampled from a human donor with non-small cell lung cancer that progressed on radiotherapy plus ipilimumab. The input for sequencing was peripheral blood, taken from a patient treated with radiotherapy plus ipilimumab. This CDR3 is CASSLGSLSYNEQFF. CDR3 nucleotides: TGTGCCAGCAGCTTGGGCAGCCTCTCCTACAATGAGCAGTTCTTC.